This entry lists 29 T cell receptor beta chains sequenced from one sample in a study of cytomegalovirus exposure and HLA in healthy donors. Primers for the PCR totalled 60 Vbeta and 13 Jbeta. Sequencing was performed with immunoSEQ multiplex PCR; in TCRdb, only in-frame clones are kept and a portion is missing. The table shows 150,000 to 200,000 clones, with 65% to 85% occurring only once. Sequenced sample: PBMCs. The receptors come from a man aged 18 to 29 in good health and CMV-seronegative.

The chain carries TRBV9 and TRBJ2-5; TRBD1 matches 10 bases. Per germline, CDR1 SGDLS and CDR2 YYNGEE. This CDR3 comprises 16 residues. V lost 4 bases and J lost 4; bases outside the gene matches: 10. The CDR3: CASSSLGTGVRETQYF. The CDR3 DNA reads as TGTGCCAGCAGCAGTTTGGGGACAGGGGTTCGAGAGACCCAGTACTTC.

The chain links TRBV5-6 to TRBJ2-1; unclear D gene. The germline V and J ends were trimmed by 2 bases and 9 bases, with 12 bases remaining between them. This CDR3 is built from 13 residues. Germline CDR1 reads SGHDT; CDR2 reads YYEEEE. CDR3 sequence: CASSFPTGTEQFF. CDR3 sequence (DNA): TGTGCCAGCAGCTTCCCCACGGGTACTGAGCAGTTCTTC.

This rearrangement joins TRBV4-3 to TRBJ2-3; D not resolved. The CDR3 length is 14 residues. The V end was cut by 0 bases, the J end by 2 bases, with 6 bases between. The germline CDR1 and CDR2 sequences are LGHNA and YSLEER. CDR3 in amino acids: CASSQDLDTDTQYF. DNA for the CDR3: TGCGCCAGCAGCCAAGATTTAGACACAGATACGCAGTATTTT.

This chain uses TRBV5-8 with TRBJ2-7, with TRBD1 identical over 9 bases. CDR1 and CDR2 from the germline V gene are SGHTS and YDEGEE. The CDR3 extends over 15 amino acids. Germline trimming cut 4 bases from V and 5 bases from J; bases unmatched to any gene: 10. The CDR3 nucleotides read TGTGCCAGCAGCCGGGACAGGGCCCTCGGGAACGAGCAGTACTTC. This gives the protein CASSRDRALGNEQYF.

V and J are TRBV19 and TRBJ1-1; TRBD1 matches at 7 bases. The CDR3 covers 20 residues. Germline CDR1 is LNHDA and CDR2 is SQIVND (reference sequence). The trim removed 7 bases at V and 6 bases at J, leaving 29 bases unmatched. The CDR3 protein is CASKGVKGWTGPFDIPEAFF. The CDR3 bases are TGTGCCAGTAAGGGGGTTAAAGGGTGGACAGGTCCGTTTGATATCCCTGAAGCTTTCTTT. The whole variable domain, remainder taken from reference TRBV19 and TRBJ1-1, is DGGITQSPKYLFRKEGQNVTLSCEQNLNHDAMYWYRQDPGQGLRLIYYSQIVNDFQKGDIAEGYSVSREKKESFPLTVTSAQKNPTAFYLCASKGVKGWTGPFDIPEAFFGQGTRLTVV.

The genes are TRBV9 and TRBJ2-5; TRBD1 agrees at 11 bases. The J call may be in error: the DNA end matches TRBJ2-7 better. The germline V gene encodes CDR1 SGDLS and CDR2 YYNGEE. The CDR3 length is 15 residues. DNA of the CDR3: TGTGCCAGCAGCGTAGGGACAGGGGGCGTCTACGAGCAGTACTTC. It encodes CASSVGTGGVYEQYF.

In DNA, the CDR3 is TGTGCCACCAGGGGACAGTCAACTAATGAAAAACTGTTTTTT. This codes for CATRGQSTNEKLFF. V gene TRBV2 combines with J gene TRBJ1-4; 7 bases line up with TRBD1. J lost 0 bases, V lost 10 bases, and 5 bases had no gene match. This CDR3 has 14 amino acids. CDR1 is SNHLY and CDR2 is FYNNEI in the germline V gene.

This clone was counted only a few times. The chain has TRBV19 and TRBJ1-6, with 11 positions matching TRBD1. The CDR3 runs to 14 residues. The V segment lost 5 bases and the J segment 8 bases; nucleotides outside the gene matches: 2. Germline loops: CDR1 LNHDA, CDR2 SQIVND (reference sequence). The CDR3, as DNA: TGTGCCAGTAGTGCGGACAGGGGGCATTCACCCCTCCACTTT. Translated, it gives CASSADRGHSPLHF.

J is TRBJ2-5 and V is TRBV19; the D gene is possibly TRBD2 (6 bases). The CDR3 totals 15 residues. Germline lookup yields CDR1 LNHDA and CDR2 SQIVND (reference sequence). V lost 6 bases and J 5 bases, leaving 19 bases between the germline ends. CDR3 DNA: TGTGCCAGTAGCCCGGGCCCTACCGGAGGGGAGACCCAGTACTTC. This translates into CASSPGPTGGETQYF.

This clone was found once. The chain recombines TRBV28 with TRBJ1-2; tentative D call: TRBD1 (5 bases). V was clipped by 4 bases and J by 3 bases, with 12 bases between them. Germline V CDR1 and CDR2: MDHEN, SYDVKM. The CDR3 consists of 14 residues. The CDR3 spells CASSSYQGHYGYTF. CDR3 nucleotide sequence: TGTGCCAGCAGTTCCTACCAGGGCCACTATGGCTACACCTTC.

Here the CDR3 reads CASSVDGQTYNEQFF. CDR3 coding DNA: TGTGCCAGCAGCGTAGACGGACAGACCTACAATGAGCAGTTCTTC. The rearrangement links TRBV9 to TRBJ2-1, with a tentative D call TRBD1 (6 bases). Trimming removed 0 bases at V and 2 bases at J, with 9 bases between. The CDR3 contains 15 residues. Germline V gene data show CDR1 as SGDLS and CDR2 as YYNGEE.

The V gene is TRBV5-1, the J gene TRBJ2-1; 9 nucleotides match TRBD1. Germline CDR1 is SGHRS and CDR2 is YFSETQ. V was clipped by 4 bases and J by 5 bases; unmatched bases: 7. CDR3 length: 15 amino acids. The CDR3 loop reads CASSLGQGRHNEQFF. For the CDR3, the DNA is TGCGCCAGCAGCCTTGGACAGGGGCGACACAATGAGCAGTTCTTC.

The CDR3 loop is CASRKQGARGTEAFF. The CDR3 coding sequence is TGTGCCAGCAGGAAACAGGGGGCTCGGGGCACTGAAGCTTTCTTT. V gene TRBV7-2 combines with J gene TRBJ1-1, with 9 bases fitting TRBD1. The CDR3 has 15 residues. Germline assignment: CDR1 SGHTA and CDR2 FQGNSA. The V and J ends lost 6 bases and 4 bases, in that order; junction bases with no gene match: 9. The whole variable domain, filled in from reference TRBV7-2 and TRBJ1-1, reads GAGVSQSPSNKVTEKGKDVELRCDPISGHTALYWYRQSLGQGLEFLIYFQGNSAPDKSGLPSDRFSAERTGGSVSTLTIQRTQQEDSAVYLCASRKQGARGTEAFFGQGTRLTVV.

This clone was found once. The CDR3, as DNA: TGTGCCAGCAGCCAACCCGGGAAAACTCGAGAGCAGTACTTC. This encodes CASSQPGKTREQYF. V usage is TRBV7-6 and J usage is TRBJ2-7, with D perhaps TRBD2 (5 bases). CDR3 length: 14 amino acids. CDR1 is SGHVS and CDR2 is FNYEAQ in the germline V gene. V shed 5 bases and J shed 7 bases, with 18 bases lying between them.

This clone was found a few times. Sequence at one end of the junction differs from germline and may be a read error. The gene calls are TRBV7-9 and TRBJ2-7; 11 bases match TRBD1. The CDR3 spans 16 residues. The germline gives CDR1 SEHNR, CDR2 FQNEAQ (reference sequence). CDR3 sequence (DNA): TGTTCCAGCAGGGCCCCCCGGGACAGGGGGGGCTACGAGCAGTACTTC. Translation: CSSRAPRDRGGYEQYF.

The chain is built from TRBV4-1 and TRBJ1-2; no reliable D call. Trimming removed 2 bases at V and 0 bases at J, with 4 bases between. This CDR3 is 13 amino acids long. CDR1 and CDR2 from the germline V gene are MGHRA and YSYEKL. CDR3 nucleotide sequence: TGCGCCAGCAGCCAAATTACTAACTATGGCTACACCTTC. Its translation: CASSQITNYGYTF.

The chain combines TRBV29-1 with TRBJ2-1, with 11 bases lining up with TRBD2. CDR1 and CDR2 from the germline V gene are SQVTM and ANQGSEA. This CDR3 contains 14 residues. Trimming took 6 bases from V and 4 from J; bases not matched to a gene: 5. CDR3 residues: CSVDSGRAYNEQFF. DNA of the CDR3: TGCAGCGTCGATAGCGGGAGGGCATACAATGAGCAGTTCTTC.

This chain connects TRBV9 to TRBJ1-6, with a possible D match to TRBD1 (6 bases). CDR3 size: 15 residues. Germline V gene lookup returns CDR1 SGDLS and CDR2 YYNGEE. Trimming took 2 bases from V and 8 from J, leaving 14 bases between them. The CDR3 sequence: CASSVRVQGYSPLHF. The CDR3 DNA follows: TGTGCCAGCAGCGTCAGAGTACAGGGTTATTCACCCCTCCACTTT. Full variable domain (remainder filled in from reference TRBV9 and TRBJ1-6): DSGVTQTPKHLITATGQRVTLRCSPRSGDLSVYWYQQSLDQGLQFLIQYYNGEERAKGNILERFSAQQFPDLHSELNLSSLELGDSALYFCASSVRVQGYSPLHFGNGTRLTVT.

The V and J genes are TRBV7-9 and TRBJ1-4, with TRBD1 matching over 9 bases. V lost 5 bases, J lost 5 bases, and 3 bases stayed unmatched. The germline V gene encodes CDR1 SEHNR and CDR2 FQNEAQ (reference sequence). The CDR3 extends over 14 amino acids. The CDR3 reads CASSRTGENEKLFF. CDR3 nucleotide sequence: TGTGCCAGCAGCAGGACAGGGGAAAATGAAAAACTGTTTTTT.

With respect to this clone: This sample includes further DNA sequences coding for the same CDR3. The chain is built from TRBV18 and TRBJ1-5; D unclear. The germline V and J ends were trimmed by 3 bases and 0 bases, with 15 bases remaining between them. This CDR3 has 17 residues. Germline-derived CDR1 and CDR2 are KGHSH and LQKENI. CDR3 sequence: CASSPSPQVYSNQPQHF. The DNA for the CDR3 is TGTGCCAGCTCACCCTCTCCCCAGGTATATAGCAATCAGCCCCAGCATTTT.

The chain recombines TRBV4-3 with TRBJ1-2, with TRBD1 matching over 12 bases. V lost 4 bases and J lost 7; bases outside the gene matches: 10. Germline V gene sequence: CDR1 LGHNA, CDR2 YSLEER. CDR3 length: 16 residues. CDR3 region: CASSLGQGAVSVGYTF. CDR3 sequence (DNA): TGCGCCAGCAGCCTGGGACAGGGGGCTGTCTCGGTTGGCTACACCTTC.

This clone is a singleton in its sample. The chain joins TRBV4-3 to TRBJ2-7, with TRBD2 as a possible D gene (5 bases). Germline V gives CDR1 LGHNA, CDR2 YSLEER. Trimming cost V 8 bases and J 2 bases, with 13 bases left between them. The CDR3 contains 13 residues. The CDR3 DNA follows: TGCGCCAGCCCCCGTCGTAGCGCCTACGAGCAGTACTTC. It specifies CASPRRSAYEQYF.

Only one count was recorded for this clone. The V gene is TRBV4-1, the J gene TRBJ2-1; 7 positions agree with TRBD2. With 1 base clipped from V and 6 bases from J, the junction kept 9 bases outside the gene matches. The germline gives CDR1 MGHRA, CDR2 YSYEKL. The CDR3 totals 16 residues. For the CDR3, the DNA is TGCGCCAGCAGCCAAGTGGGCTACGGGGGGATCAATGAGCAGTTCTTC. Translation gives CASSQVGYGGINEQFF.

The chain joins TRBV27 to TRBJ2-5, with TRBD2 matching 11 bases. This CDR3 spans 18 amino acids. V dropped 0 bases and J dropped 5; count of bases not matched to a gene: 11. Germline V gene data show CDR1 as MNHEY and CDR2 as SMNVEV (reference sequence). CDR3 sequence (DNA): TGTGCCAGCAGTTTATCGGCTAGCGGGGGGTCAGGATGGGAGACCCAGTACTTC. As protein: CASSLSASGGSGWETQYF.

V and J are TRBV25-1 and TRBJ2-5; 10 positions match TRBD1. CDR1 is MGHDK, CDR2 SYGVNS, per germline. V shed 6 bases and J 2 bases; nucleotides not matched to a gene: 3. The CDR3 has 14 amino acids. The CDR3 DNA reads as TGTGCCAGCAGCCGGACAGGGGGACAAGAGACCCAGTACTTC. Protein: CASSRTGGQETQYF.

This chain connects TRBV28 to TRBJ1-5; unclear D gene. V dropped 6 bases and J dropped 1 base, with 7 bases sitting between them. This CDR3 contains 13 residues. From germline, CDR1 is MDHEN and CDR2 SYDVKM. The CDR3 sequence: CASRAGSNQPQHF. CDR3 nucleotides: TGTGCCAGCAGGGCCGGGAGCAATCAGCCCCAGCATTTT.

The chain is built from TRBV11-3 and TRBJ2-7; a weak D match, TRBD2 (6 bases). V was clipped by 0 bases and J by 9 bases, with 12 bases between them. The germline CDR1 and CDR2 sequences are SGHNT and YENEEA. The CDR3 covers 13 residues. The DNA for the CDR3 is TGTGCCAGCAGCTTAGAGGAGGGGCAGGTGCAGTACTTC. This codes for CASSLEEGQVQYF. The whole variable domain, remainder taken from reference TRBV11-3 and TRBJ2-7, is EAGVVQSPRYKIIEKKQPVAFWCNPISGHNTLYWYLQNLGQGPELLIRYENEEAVDDSQLPKDRFSAERLKGVDSTLKIQPAELGDSAVYLCASSLEEGQVQYFGPGTRLTVT.

This clone was observed a single time. J is TRBJ2-7 and V is TRBV5-4; 7 bases line up with TRBD1. Unmatched junction bases numbered 6, after V lost 4 bases and J lost 5 bases. The CDR3 loop spans 13 amino acids. Germline CDR1 and CDR2: SGHNT and YYREEE (reference sequence). Here the CDR3 reads CASSETGYDEQYF. The DNA for the CDR3 is TGTGCCAGCAGCGAGACAGGGTATGACGAGCAGTACTTC.

This sequence joins TRBV4-2 and TRBJ2-6; a possible D gene is TRBD1 (5 bases). Germline loops: CDR1 LGHNA, CDR2 YNFKEQ. V lost 0 bases and J lost 5, with 11 bases in between. This CDR3 is 16 amino acids long. CDR3 in DNA: TGTGCCAGCAGCCAAGATCACGCAGGGAGGGCCAACGTCCTGACTTTC. The encoded protein is CASSQDHAGRANVLTF.